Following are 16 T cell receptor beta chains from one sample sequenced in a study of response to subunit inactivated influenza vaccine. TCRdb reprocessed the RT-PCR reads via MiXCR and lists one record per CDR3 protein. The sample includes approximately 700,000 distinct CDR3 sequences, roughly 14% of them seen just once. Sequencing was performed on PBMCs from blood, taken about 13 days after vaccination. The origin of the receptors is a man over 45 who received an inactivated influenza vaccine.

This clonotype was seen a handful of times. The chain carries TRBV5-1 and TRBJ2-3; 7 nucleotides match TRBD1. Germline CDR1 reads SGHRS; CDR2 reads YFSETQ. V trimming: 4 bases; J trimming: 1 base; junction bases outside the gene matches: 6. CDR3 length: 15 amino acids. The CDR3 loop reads CASSGGQYGTDTQYF. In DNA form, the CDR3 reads TGCGCCAGCAGCGGGGGACAGTATGGCACAGATACGCAGTATTTT.

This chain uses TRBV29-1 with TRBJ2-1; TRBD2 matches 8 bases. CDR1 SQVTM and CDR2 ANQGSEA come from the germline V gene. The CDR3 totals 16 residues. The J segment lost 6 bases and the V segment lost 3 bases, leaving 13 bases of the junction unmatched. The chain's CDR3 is CSVEAAGARSFNEQFF. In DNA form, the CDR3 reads TGCAGCGTTGAGGCAGCGGGGGCCCGAAGTTTCAATGAGCAGTTCTTC.

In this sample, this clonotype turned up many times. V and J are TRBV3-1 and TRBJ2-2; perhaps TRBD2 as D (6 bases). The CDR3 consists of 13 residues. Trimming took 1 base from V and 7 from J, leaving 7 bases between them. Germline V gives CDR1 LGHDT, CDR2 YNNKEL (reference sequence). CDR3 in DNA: TGTGCCAGCAGCCAAGGGGGGGTCGGGGAGCTGTTTTTT. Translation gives CASSQGGVGELFF.

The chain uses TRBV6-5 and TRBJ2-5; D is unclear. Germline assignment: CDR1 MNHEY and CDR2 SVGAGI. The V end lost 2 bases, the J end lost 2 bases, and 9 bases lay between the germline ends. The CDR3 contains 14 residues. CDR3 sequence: CASSYARKQETQYF. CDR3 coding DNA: TGTGCCAGCAGTTACGCCCGGAAGCAAGAGACCCAGTACTTC.

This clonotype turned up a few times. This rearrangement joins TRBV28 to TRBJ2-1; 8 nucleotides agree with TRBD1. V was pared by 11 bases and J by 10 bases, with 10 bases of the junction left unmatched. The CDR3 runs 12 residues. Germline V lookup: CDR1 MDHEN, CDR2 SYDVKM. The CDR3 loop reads CAAGRGLEEQFF. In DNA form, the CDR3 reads TGTGCCGCGGGCAGGGGGCTGGAGGAGCAGTTCTTC.

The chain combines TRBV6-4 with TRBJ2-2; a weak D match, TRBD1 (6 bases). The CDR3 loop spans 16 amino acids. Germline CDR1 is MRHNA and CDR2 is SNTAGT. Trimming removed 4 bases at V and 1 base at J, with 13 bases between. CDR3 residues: CASSAWGPWNTGELFF. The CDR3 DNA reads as TGTGCCAGCAGTGCTTGGGGGCCCTGGAACACCGGGGAGCTGTTTTTT.

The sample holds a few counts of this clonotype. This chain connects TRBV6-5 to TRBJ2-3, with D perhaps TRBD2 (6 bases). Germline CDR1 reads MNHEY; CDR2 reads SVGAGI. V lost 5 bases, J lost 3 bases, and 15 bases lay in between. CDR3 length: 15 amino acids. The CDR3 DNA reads TGTGCCAGCAGTCACAGACTAGTAGTAACAGATACGCAGTATTTT. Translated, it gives CASSHRLVVTDTQYF.

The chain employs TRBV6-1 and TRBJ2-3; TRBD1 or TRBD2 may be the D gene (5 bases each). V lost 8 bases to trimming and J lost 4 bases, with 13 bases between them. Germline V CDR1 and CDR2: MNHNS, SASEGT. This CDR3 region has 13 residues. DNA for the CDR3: TGTGCCAGCCAGATTCGGGGCTCAGATACGCAGTATTTT. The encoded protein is CASQIRGSDTQYF.

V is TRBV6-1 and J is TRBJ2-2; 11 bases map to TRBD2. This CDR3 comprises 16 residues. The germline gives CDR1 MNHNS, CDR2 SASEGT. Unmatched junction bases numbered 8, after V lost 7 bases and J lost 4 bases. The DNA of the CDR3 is TGTGCCAGCACCAGAAAAGGGACTAGCGGCACCGGGGAGCTGTTTTTT. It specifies CASTRKGTSGTGELFF.

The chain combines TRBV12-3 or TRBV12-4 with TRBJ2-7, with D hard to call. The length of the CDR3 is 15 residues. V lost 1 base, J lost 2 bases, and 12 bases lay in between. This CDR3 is CASSLGASTAYEQYF. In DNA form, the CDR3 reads TGTGCCAGCAGTTTAGGGGCCTCAACTGCCTACGAGCAGTACTTC.

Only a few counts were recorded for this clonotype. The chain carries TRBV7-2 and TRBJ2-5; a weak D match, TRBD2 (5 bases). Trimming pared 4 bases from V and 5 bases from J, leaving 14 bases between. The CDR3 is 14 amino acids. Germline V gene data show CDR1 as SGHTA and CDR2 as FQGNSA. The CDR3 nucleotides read TGTGCCAGCAGCTCCCACCGGGGTCGGGAGACCCAGTACTTC. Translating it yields CASSSHRGRETQYF. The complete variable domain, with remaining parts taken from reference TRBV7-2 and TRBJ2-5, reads GAGVSQSPSNKVTEKGKDVELRCDPISGHTALYWYRQSLGQGLEFLIYFQGNSAPDKSGLPSDRFSAERTGGSVSTLTIQRTQQEDSAVYLCASSSHRGRETQYFGPGTRLLVL.

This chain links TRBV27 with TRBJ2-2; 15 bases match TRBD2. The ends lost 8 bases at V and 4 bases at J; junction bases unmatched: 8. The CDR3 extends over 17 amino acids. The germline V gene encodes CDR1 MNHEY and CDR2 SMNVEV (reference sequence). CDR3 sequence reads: CASGGLAGGQVTGELFF. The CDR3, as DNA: TGTGCCAGCGGCGGACTAGCGGGGGGGCAGGTCACCGGGGAGCTGTTTTTT.

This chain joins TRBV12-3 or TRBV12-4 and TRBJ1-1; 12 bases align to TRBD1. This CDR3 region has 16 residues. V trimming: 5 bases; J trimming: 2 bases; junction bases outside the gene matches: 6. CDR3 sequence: CASSARDRGRNTEAFF. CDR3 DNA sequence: TGTGCCAGCAGTGCCCGGGACAGGGGGCGAAACACTGAAGCTTTCTTT.

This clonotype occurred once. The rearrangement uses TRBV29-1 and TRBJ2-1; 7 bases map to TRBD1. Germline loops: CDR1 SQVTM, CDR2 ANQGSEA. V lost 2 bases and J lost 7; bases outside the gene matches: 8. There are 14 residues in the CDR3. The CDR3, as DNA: TGCAGCGTTGAACCACAGGGGTCAAGGAATGAGCAGTTCTTC. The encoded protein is CSVEPQGSRNEQFF.

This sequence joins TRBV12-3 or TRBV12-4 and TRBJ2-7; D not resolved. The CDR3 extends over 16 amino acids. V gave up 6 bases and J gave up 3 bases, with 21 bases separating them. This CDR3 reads CASSSQDHLNFYEQYF. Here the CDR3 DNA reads TGTGCCAGCAGCTCCCAGGATCATCTTAACTTCTACGAGCAGTACTTC.

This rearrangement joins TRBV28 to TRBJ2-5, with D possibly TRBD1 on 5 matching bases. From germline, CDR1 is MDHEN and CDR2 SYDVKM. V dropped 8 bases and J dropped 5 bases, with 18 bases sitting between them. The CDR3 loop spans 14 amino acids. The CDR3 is CASGYHRLTETQYF. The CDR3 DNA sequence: TGTGCCAGCGGGTATCACAGGCTTACGGAGACCCAGTACTTC.